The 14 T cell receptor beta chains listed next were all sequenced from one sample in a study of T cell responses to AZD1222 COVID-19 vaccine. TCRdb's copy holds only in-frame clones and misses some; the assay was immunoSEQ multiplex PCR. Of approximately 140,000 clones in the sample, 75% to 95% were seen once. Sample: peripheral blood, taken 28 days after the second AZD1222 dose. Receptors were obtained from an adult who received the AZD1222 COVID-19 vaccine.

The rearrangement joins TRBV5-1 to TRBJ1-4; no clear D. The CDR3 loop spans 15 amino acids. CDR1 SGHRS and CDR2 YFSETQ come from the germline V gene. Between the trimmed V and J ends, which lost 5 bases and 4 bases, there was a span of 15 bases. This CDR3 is CASSIGRAFNEKLFF. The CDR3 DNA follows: TGCGCCAGCAGTATCGGGAGGGCCTTTAATGAAAAACTGTTTTTT.

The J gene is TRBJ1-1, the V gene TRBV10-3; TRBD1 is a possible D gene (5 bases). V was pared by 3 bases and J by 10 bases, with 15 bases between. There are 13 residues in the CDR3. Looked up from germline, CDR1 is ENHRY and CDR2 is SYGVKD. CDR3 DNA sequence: TGTGCCATCAGTGAAGTAGGGGTAGCAGGAGCTTTCTTT. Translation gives CAISEVGVAGAFF.

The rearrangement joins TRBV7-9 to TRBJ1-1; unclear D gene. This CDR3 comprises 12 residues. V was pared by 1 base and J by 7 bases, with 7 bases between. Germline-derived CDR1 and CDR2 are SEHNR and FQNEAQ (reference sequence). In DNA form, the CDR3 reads TGTGCCAGCAGCTTAGGAGTGGATGAAGCTTTCTTT. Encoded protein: CASSLGVDEAFF. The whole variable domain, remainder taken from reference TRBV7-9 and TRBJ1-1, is DTGVSQNPRHKITKRGQNVTFRCDPISEHNRLYWYRQTLGQGPEFLTYFQNEAQLEKSRLLSDRFSAERPKGSFSTLEIQRTEQGDSAMYLCASSLGVDEAFFGQGTRLTVV.

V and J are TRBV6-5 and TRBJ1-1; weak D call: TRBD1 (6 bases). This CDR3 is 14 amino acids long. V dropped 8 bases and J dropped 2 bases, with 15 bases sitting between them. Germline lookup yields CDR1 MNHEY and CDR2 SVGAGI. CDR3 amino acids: CASSLRGGNTEAFF. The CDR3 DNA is TGTGCCAGCTCTCTAAGGGGGGGAAACACTGAAGCTTTCTTT.

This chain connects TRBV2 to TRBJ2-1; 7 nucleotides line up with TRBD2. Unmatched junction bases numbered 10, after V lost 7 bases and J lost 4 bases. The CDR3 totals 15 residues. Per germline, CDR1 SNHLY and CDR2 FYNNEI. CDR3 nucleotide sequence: TGTGCCAGCACATTAACGGGAGGATCGTACAATGAGCAGTTCTTC. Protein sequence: CASTLTGGSYNEQFF.

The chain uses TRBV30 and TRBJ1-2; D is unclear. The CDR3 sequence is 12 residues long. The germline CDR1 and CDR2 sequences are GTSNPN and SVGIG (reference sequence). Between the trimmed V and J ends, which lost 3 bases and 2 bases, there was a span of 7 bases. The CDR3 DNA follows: TGTGCCTGGAGCGTACGGAACTATGGCTACACCTTC. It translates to CAWSVRNYGYTF.

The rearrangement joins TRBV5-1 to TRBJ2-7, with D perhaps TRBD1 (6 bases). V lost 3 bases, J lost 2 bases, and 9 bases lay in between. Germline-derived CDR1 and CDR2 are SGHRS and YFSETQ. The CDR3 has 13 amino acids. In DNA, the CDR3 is TGCGCCAGCAGCTGGGACACTCCCTACGAGCAGTACTTC. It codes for CASSWDTPYEQYF.

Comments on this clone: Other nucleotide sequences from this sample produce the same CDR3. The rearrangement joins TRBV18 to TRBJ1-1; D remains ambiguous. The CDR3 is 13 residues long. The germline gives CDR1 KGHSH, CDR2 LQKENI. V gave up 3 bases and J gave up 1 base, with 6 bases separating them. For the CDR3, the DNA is TGTGCCAGCTCACCGGACGGGAACACTGAAGCTTTCTTT. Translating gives CASSPDGNTEAFF.

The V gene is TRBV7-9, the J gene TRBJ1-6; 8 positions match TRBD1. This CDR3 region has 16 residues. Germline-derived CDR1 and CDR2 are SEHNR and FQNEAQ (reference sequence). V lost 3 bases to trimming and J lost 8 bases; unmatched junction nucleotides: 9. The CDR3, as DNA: TGTGCCAGCAGCTTCCGGGACAGGCCCCCCTATTCACCCCTCCACTTT. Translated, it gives CASSFRDRPPYSPLHF.

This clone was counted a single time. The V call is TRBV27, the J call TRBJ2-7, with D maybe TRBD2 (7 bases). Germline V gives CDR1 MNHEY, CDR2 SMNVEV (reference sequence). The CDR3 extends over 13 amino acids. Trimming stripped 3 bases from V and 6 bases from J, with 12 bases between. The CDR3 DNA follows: TGTGCCAGCAGTTTCGCCGGGGGGCGCGAGCAGTACTTC. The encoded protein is CASSFAGGREQYF.

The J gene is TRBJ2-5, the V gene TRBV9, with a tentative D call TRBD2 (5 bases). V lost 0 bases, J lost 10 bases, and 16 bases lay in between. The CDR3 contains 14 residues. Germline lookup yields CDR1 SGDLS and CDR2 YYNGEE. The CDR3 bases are TGTGCCAGCAGCGTAGTAGCGCGAGATTCTTTCCAGTACTTC. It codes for CASSVVARDSFQYF.

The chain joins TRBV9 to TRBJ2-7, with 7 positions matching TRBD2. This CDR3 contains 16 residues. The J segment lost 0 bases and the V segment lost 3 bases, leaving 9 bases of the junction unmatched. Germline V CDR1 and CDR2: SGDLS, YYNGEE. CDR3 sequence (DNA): TGTGCCAGCAGCGCCGGGACTACCCTAAGCTCCTACGAGCAGTACTTC. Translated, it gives CASSAGTTLSSYEQYF. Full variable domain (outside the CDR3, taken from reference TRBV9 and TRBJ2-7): DSGVTQTPKHLITATGQRVTLRCSPRSGDLSVYWYQQSLDQGLQFLIQYYNGEERAKGNILERFSAQQFPDLHSELNLSSLELGDSALYFCASSAGTTLSSYEQYFGPGTRLTVT.

Here the CDR3 DNA reads TGTGCCAGCTCCTCTTCAGGGGGCGATGAAAAACTGTTTTTT. Protein product: CASSSSGGDEKLFF. The rearrangement uses TRBV27 and TRBJ1-4, with 8 bases that match TRBD1. Germline values: CDR1 MNHEY, CDR2 SMNVEV (reference sequence). The CDR3 runs to 14 residues. Germline trimming cut 8 bases from V and 6 bases from J; bases unmatched to any gene: 8.

CDR3 amino acids: CASGVREETQYF. CDR3 DNA: TGTGCCAGTGGAGTTCGGGAAGAGACCCAGTACTTC. This chain uses TRBV19 with TRBJ2-5; the D is unclear. Trimming removed 8 bases at V and 3 bases at J, with 10 bases between. Germline CDR1 and CDR2: LNHDA and SQIVND (reference sequence). This CDR3 has 12 residues. Full variable domain (rest looked up from reference TRBV19 and TRBJ2-5): DGGITQSPKYLFRKEGQNVTLSCEQNLNHDAMYWYRQDPGQGLRLIYYSQIVNDFQKGDIAEGYSVSREKKESFPLTVTSAQKNPTAFYLCASGVREETQYFGPGTRLLVL.